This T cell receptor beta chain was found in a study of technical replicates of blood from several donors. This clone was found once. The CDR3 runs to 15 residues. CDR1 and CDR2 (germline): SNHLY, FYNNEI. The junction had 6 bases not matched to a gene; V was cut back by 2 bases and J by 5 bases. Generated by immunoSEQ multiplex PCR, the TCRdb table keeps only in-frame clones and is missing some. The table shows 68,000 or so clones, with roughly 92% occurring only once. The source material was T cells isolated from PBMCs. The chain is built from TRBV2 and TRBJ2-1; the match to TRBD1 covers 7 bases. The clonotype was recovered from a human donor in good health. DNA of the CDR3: TGTGCCAGCAGTGAACCGGGACAGAAAAACAATGAGCAGTTCTTC. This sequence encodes CASSEPGQKNNEQFF.